This T cell receptor beta chain was retrieved from a study of cytomegalovirus exposure and HLA in healthy donors. This clone has only a few counts. Trimming left V 4 bases short and J 6 bases short, with 12 bases between. In germline, CDR1 is SQVTM, CDR2 ANQGSEA. The CDR3 is made up of 12 amino acids. The primer mix had 60 Vbeta and 13 Jbeta primers. Assay: immunoSEQ multiplex PCR; the TCRdb copy retains only in-frame clones and omits some. The sample has fewer than 250,000 clones; 81% are singletons. This TCR came from a man aged 35 to 55 in good health and CMV-seropositive. The chain combines TRBV29-1 with TRBJ1-1; a possible D gene is TRBD1 (5 bases). The sample was PBMCs. The CDR3 DNA is TGCAGCGTTGCGGGGGGAAGGGCTGAAGCTTTCTTT. Protein product: CSVAGGRAEAFF.